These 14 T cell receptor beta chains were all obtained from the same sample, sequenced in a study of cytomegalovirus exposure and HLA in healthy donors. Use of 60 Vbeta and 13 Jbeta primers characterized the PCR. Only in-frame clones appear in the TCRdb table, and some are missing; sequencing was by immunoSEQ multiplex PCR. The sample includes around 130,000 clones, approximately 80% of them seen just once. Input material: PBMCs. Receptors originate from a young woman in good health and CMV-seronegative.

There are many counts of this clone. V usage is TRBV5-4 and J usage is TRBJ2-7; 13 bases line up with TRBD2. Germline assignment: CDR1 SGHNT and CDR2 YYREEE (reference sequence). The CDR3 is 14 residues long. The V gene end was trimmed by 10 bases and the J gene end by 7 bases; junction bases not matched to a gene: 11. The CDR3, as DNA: TGTGCCGTAGGACTAGCGGGAGTTCGAGGGGAGCAGTACTTC. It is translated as CAVGLAGVRGEQYF.

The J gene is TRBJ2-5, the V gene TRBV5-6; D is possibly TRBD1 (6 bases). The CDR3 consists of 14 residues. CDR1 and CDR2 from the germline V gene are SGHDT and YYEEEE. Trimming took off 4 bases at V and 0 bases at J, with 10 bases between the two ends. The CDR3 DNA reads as TGTGCCAGCAGCCCACAGGGTAACCAAGAGACCCAGTACTTC. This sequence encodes CASSPQGNQETQYF.

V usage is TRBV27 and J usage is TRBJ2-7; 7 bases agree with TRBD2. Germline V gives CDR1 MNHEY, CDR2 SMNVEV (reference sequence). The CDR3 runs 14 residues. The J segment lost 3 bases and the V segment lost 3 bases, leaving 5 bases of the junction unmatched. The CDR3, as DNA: TGTGCCAGCAGTTTGCTAGCGGTAGACTACGAGCAGTACTTC. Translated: CASSLLAVDYEQYF.

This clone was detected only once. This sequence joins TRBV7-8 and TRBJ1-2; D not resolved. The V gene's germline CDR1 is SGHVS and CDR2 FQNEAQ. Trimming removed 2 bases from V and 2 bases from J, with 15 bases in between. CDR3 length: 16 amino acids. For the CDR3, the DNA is TGTGCCAGCAGCTTACTATTAAAACAGACAAACTATGGCTACACCTTC. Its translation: CASSLLLKQTNYGYTF.

The CDR3 nucleotides read TGTGCCAGCAGCCTTTTGGGACAGGGGGCTTACAATGAGCAGTTCTTC. Amino acid sequence: CASSLLGQGAYNEQFF. The J gene is TRBJ2-1, the V gene TRBV14, with 12 bases lining up with TRBD1. This CDR3 is 16 amino acids long. CDR1 SGHDN and CDR2 FVKESK come from the germline V gene. V dropped 4 bases and J dropped 4; count of bases not matched to a gene: 5.

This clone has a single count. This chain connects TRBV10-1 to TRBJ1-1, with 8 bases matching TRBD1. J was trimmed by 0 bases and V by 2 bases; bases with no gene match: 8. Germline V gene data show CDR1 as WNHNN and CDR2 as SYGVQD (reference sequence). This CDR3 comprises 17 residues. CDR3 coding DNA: TGCGCCAGCAGTGAGGGAAAGCAGGGGGCTGTGAACACTGAAGCTTTCTTT. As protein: CASSEGKQGAVNTEAFF.

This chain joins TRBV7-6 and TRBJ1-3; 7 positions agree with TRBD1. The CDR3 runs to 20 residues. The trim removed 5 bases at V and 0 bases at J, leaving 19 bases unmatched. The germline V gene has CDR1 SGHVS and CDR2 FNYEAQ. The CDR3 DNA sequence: TGTGCCAGCAGCCAGACATTTGAGAGGGGGCGCCCCGACTCTGGAAACACCATATATTTT. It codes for CASSQTFERGRPDSGNTIYF.

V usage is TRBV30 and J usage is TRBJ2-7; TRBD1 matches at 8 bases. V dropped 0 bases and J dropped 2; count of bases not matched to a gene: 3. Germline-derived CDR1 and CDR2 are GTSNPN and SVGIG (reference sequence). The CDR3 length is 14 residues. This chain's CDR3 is CAWSVTGGPYEQYF. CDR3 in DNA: TGTGCCTGGAGTGTCACAGGGGGACCCTACGAGCAGTACTTC.

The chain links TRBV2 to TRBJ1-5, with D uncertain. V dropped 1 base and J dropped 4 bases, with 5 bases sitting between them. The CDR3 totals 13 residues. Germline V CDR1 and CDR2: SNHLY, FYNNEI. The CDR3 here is CASSEGLNQPQHF. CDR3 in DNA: TGTGCCAGCAGTGAAGGACTGAATCAGCCCCAGCATTTT.

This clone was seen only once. The CDR3 is CASSFYSYNEQFF. The DNA of the CDR3 is TGTGCCAGCAGCTTTTACTCCTACAATGAGCAGTTCTTC. The rearrangement links TRBV7-2 to TRBJ2-1; D is unclear. V was trimmed by 3 bases and J by 0 bases, leaving 3 bases between them. The CDR3 length is 13 residues. Germline values: CDR1 SGHTA, CDR2 FQGNSA.

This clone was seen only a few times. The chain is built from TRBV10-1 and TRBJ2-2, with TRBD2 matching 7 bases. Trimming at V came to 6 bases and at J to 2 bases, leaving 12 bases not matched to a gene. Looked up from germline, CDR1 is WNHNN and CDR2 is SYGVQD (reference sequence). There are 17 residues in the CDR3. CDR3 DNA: TGCGCCAGCAGCCACTCCCCGGGGGGACTAAACACCGGGGAGCTGTTTTTT. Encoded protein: CASSHSPGGLNTGELFF.

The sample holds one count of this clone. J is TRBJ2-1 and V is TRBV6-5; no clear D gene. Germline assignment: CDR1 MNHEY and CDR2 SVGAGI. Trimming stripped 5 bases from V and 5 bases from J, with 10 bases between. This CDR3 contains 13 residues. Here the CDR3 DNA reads TGTGCCAGCAGTCCAGAAGTGGACAATGAGCAGTTCTTC. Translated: CASSPEVDNEQFF.

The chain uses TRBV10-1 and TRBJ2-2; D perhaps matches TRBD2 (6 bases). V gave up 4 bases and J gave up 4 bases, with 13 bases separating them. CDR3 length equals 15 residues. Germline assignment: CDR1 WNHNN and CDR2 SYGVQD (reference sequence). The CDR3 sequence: CASSAGTPGTGELFF. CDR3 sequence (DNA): TGCGCCAGCAGTGCCGGGACTCCAGGCACCGGGGAGCTGTTTTTT.

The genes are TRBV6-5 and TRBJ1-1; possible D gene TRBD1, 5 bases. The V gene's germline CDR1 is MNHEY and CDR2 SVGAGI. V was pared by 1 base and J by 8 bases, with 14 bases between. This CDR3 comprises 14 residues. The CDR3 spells CASSYFQGKGEAFF. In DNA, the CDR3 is TGTGCCAGCAGTTACTTTCAGGGAAAGGGGGAAGCTTTCTTT.